The rows below give T cell receptor beta chains drawn from one sample of a study of shared clonotypes between healthy human individuals. Sequencing was performed with immunoSEQ multiplex PCR; in TCRdb, only in-frame clones are kept and a portion is missing. Here the sample spans 850,000 to 1,100,000 clones, roughly 80% being singletons. Sequenced input: memory CD4+ T cells from PBMCs. The receptors come from a man between 18 and 29 years old in good health. Some clones in this sample may be carry-over from other donors' samples. CDR3s include the opening cysteine and the closing phenylalanine or tryptophan. D genes are given only for firm matches. Some rows have no size entry. The others give once, few or many, or a class for an expanded clone.

abundance	d_gene	v_gene	j_gene	CDR3aa	CDR3nt
NA	TRBD1	TRBV30	TRBJ1-1	CAFRDRRGPTEAFF	TGTGCCTTCCGGGACAGGCGAGGTCCCACTGAAGCTTTCTTT
NA	NA	TRBV7-2	TRBJ2-1	CASSPPMVRLAPNEQFF	TGTGCCAGCAGCCCGCCTATGGTACGCCTAGCGCCCAATGAGCAGTTCTTC
NA	NA	TRBV2	TRBJ1-1	CASSEAGATGIPTEAFF	TGTGCCAGCAGTGAAGCAGGTGCCACAGGGATTCCCACTGAAGCTTTCTTT
NA	NA	TRBV5-4	TRBJ1-2	CASSLASTKGFGYTF	TGTGCCAGCAGCTTGGCCAGTACAAAGGGTTTTGGCTACACCTTC
NA	TRBD1	TRBV19	TRBJ1-5	CASSTRDRGLGQPQHF	TGTGCCAGTAGCACCCGGGACAGGGGGCTGGGTCAGCCCCAGCATTTT
NA	NA	TRBV5-1	TRBJ2-7	CASSRDRQGSEQYF	TGCGCCAGCAGTCGTGATAGGCAGGGAAGCGAGCAGTACTTC
many	TRBD1	TRBV2	TRBJ2-5	CASSGDRQETQYF	TGTGCCAGCAGTGGGGACAGACAAGAGACCCAGTACTTC
NA	NA	TRBV21-1	TRBJ2-5	CASSKRGRLAGGETQYF	TGTGCCAGCAGCAAAAGGGGGCGCCTAGCGGGGGGAGAGACCCAGTACTTC
NA	NA	TRBV28	TRBJ1-3	CASSLEARGNTIYF	TGTGCCAGCAGTCTGGAAGCGAGGGGAAACACCATATATTTT
NA	NA	TRBV5-4	TRBJ2-5	CASSQGWAGETQYF	TGCGCCAGCAGCCAGGGTTGGGCGGGAGAGACCCAGTACTTC
NA	TRBD2	TRBV28	TRBJ2-1	CASSDASGRLYNEQFF	TGTGCCAGCAGTGATGCTAGCGGGCGCCTCTACAATGAGCAGTTCTTC
NA	NA	TRBV6-1	TRBJ2-7	CASSEALSLGEQYF	TGTGCCAGCAGTGAAGCCCTATCTCTGGGCGAGCAGTACTTC
NA	NA	TRBV2	TRBJ2-1	CASSVRWTAEQFF	TGTGCCAGCAGTGTGAGATGGACGGCTGAGCAGTTCTTC
NA	TRBD1	TRBV2	TRBJ2-1	CASSESSGTGAYNEQFF	TGTGCCAGCAGTGAATCCTCCGGGACAGGAGCATACAATGAGCAGTTCTTC
NA	NA	TRBV27	TRBJ2-3	CASSLGLVNSADTQYF	TGTGCCAGCAGTTTAGGTCTCGTGAATTCGGCAGATACGCAGTATTTT
many	NA	TRBV6-5	TRBJ1-1	CASTRSGYTEAFF	TGTGCCAGCACCAGGAGTGGGTACACTGAAGCTTTCTTT
NA	NA	TRBV10-1	TRBJ2-3	CASSESGSYTDTQYF	TGCGCCAGCAGTGAGTCGGGATCTTACACAGATACGCAGTATTTT
few	NA	TRBV7-9	TRBJ2-1	CASAGAASSYNEQFF	TGTGCCAGCGCTGGGGCGGCTTCATCCTACAATGAGCAGTTCTTC
once	TRBD1	TRBV27	TRBJ2-7	CASSVLRGREPYEQYF	TGTGCCAGCAGTGTCCTCAGGGGGCGCGAACCTTACGAGCAGTACTTC
NA	TRBD2	TRBV5-1	TRBJ2-7	CASSSTSDRGEQYF	TGCGCCAGCAGCTCCACTAGCGACCGAGGCGAGCAGTACTTC
NA	NA	TRBV7-9	TRBJ2-7	CASNPVDSSYEQYF	TGTGCCAGCAACCCGGTAGACAGCTCCTACGAGCAGTACTTC
NA	NA	TRBV28	TRBJ1-4	CASSLISGGRANEKLFF	TGTGCCAGCAGTTTAATTTCTGGGGGCCGGGCTAATGAAAAACTGTTTTTT
NA	TRBD2	TRBV28	TRBJ2-7	CASSLPGGSYEQYF	TGTGCCAGCAGTTTACCGGGGGGCTCCTACGAGCAGTACTTC
NA	NA	TRBV2	TRBJ1-1	CASTREGTEAFF	TGTGCCAGCACCCGGGAGGGCACTGAAGCTTTCTTT
NA	TRBD2	TRBV29-1	TRBJ2-5	CSVLGTSGLETQYF	TGCAGCGTTCTTGGAACTAGCGGGTTAGAGACCCAGTACTTC
NA	NA	TRBV29-1	TRBJ1-1	CSAGAGTEAFF	TGCAGCGCGGGGGCGGGCACTGAAGCTTTCTTT
NA	NA	TRBV4-3	TRBJ2-3	CASSPRDSRTDTQYF	TGCGCCAGCAGCCCACGGGACTCGCGCACAGATACGCAGTATTTT
NA	NA	TRBV28	TRBJ1-2	CASSLGGRSVYGYTF	TGTGCCAGCAGTTTAGGTGGCAGGTCGGTGTACGGCTACACCTTC
NA	NA	TRBV6-1	TRBJ2-3	CASSVRESDTQYF	TGTGCCAGCAGTGTCAGGGAATCGGATACGCAGTATTTT
few	TRBD1	TRBV5-1	TRBJ1-5	CASSLGQGPNQPQHF	TGCGCCAGCAGCTTGGGACAGGGCCCCAATCAGCCCCAGCATTTT
NA	TRBD1	TRBV9	TRBJ1-2	CASSQWDRGIRDYGYTF	TGTGCCAGCAGCCAGTGGGACAGGGGTATTCGGGACTATGGCTACACCTTC
few	NA	TRBV5-5	TRBJ1-5	CASSTVGMVQPQHF	TGTGCCAGCAGCACGGTGGGTATGGTACAGCCCCAGCATTTT
NA	NA	TRBV7-2	TRBJ1-2	CASSLGRRGGGYTF	TGTGCCAGCAGCTTAGGACGACGCGGAGGGGGCTACACCTTC
NA	NA	TRBV7-9	TRBJ2-7	CASSWGRDSEQYF	TGTGCCAGCAGCTGGGGCCGGGACTCCGAGCAGTACTTC
NA	NA	TRBV18	TRBJ2-1	CASSPPGGGSYNEQFF	TGTGCCAGCTCACCACCGGGCGGAGGCTCCTACAATGAGCAGTTCTTC
NA	TRBD1	TRBV28	TRBJ1-1	CASRLTGADTEAFF	TGTGCCAGCAGACTGACAGGGGCCGACACTGAAGCTTTCTTT
NA	NA	TRBV20-1	TRBJ2-3	CSAGSSKDF	TGCAGTGCGGGATCCAGCAAAGATTTT
NA	TRBD1	TRBV5-6	TRBJ1-2	CASSAGQGAQYGYTF	TGTGCCAGCAGCGCGGGACAGGGGGCCCAGTATGGCTACACCTTC
NA	NA	TRBV28	TRBJ2-3	CASRYAANTQYF	TGTGCCAGCAGATATGCGGCAAATACGCAGTATTTT
NA	TRBD2	TRBV28	TRBJ2-1	CASSLVAGGPYNEQFF	TGTGCCAGCAGTTTAGTAGCGGGAGGCCCCTACAATGAGCAGTTCTTC
NA	TRBD2	TRBV7-9	TRBJ2-3	CASSWTGVGRADNTDTQYF	TGTGCCAGCAGCTGGACGGGCGTCGGGAGGGCCGATAACACAGATACGCAGTATTTT
few	TRBD2	TRBV9	TRBJ2-7	CASSVSGRSEQYF	TGTGCCAGCAGCGTTAGCGGGAGGAGCGAGCAGTACTTC
NA	TRBD2	TRBV5-1	TRBJ2-1	CASSLAGGLAGGSSYNEQFF	TGCGCCAGCAGCTTGGCCGGCGGACTAGCGGGTGGGAGCTCCTACAATGAGCAGTTCTTC
NA	TRBD2	TRBV7-9	TRBJ2-1	CASSLLSGRSNEQFF	TGTGCCAGCAGCTTACTCTCCGGGAGGAGCAATGAGCAGTTCTTC
NA	TRBD2	TRBV11-2	TRBJ2-5	CASTLGLAGDETQYF	TGTGCCAGCACCCTAGGACTAGCGGGAGACGAGACCCAGTACTTC